This T cell receptor (beta chain) was sequenced in a study of regulatory dendritic cells for organ transplantation. Study-level points and caveats: Mature dendritic cells appeared to drive more memory CD8+ clonal expansion than regulatory ones. Among resting subsets, memory CD8+ cells contained the most alloreactive clonotypes.

Data came from immunoSEQ multiplex PCR; TCRdb stores just in-frame clones and leaves some out. The profile covers 20,000 to 25,000 clones, with about 70% appearing a single time and 0.7% to 1% taken by the ten largest. About this clone itself: No antigen is known for it.

V dropped 4 bases and J dropped 1; count of bases not matched to a gene: 4. CDR1 is SGHTS, CDR2 YDEGEE, per germline. The CDR3 totals 14 residues. Sequenced: memory CD4+ T cells from blood. The subset was: CD45RO+ memory T cells. This chain connects TRBV5-8 to TRBJ1-1; TRBD1 matches 7 bases. The TCR sequence derives from a human donor in good health. This chain's CDR3 is CASSLRGQNTEAFF. The CDR3, as DNA: TGTGCCAGCAGCCTAAGGGGGCAGAACACTGAAGCTTTCTTT.